A selection of T cell receptor beta chains follows, all from one sample in a study of blood T cells in healthy people across ages. TCRdb re-derived calls from the 5' RACE reads in MiXCR, one entry per CDR3 protein. Of about 780,000 distinct CDR3 sequences listed, more than 35% are singletons. The specimen sequenced was blood. These TCRs come from an older man in good health. The CDR3 runs from the conserved cysteine through the conserved F or W. Fields, in order: clone size, V gene, J gene, D gene, CDR3 protein, CDR3 DNA. A D gene is named only where the DNA matches it firmly. Clone size is shown for a subset of rows, as once, few, many or a class of expanded clone.

abundance: few
v_gene: TRBV24-1
j_gene: TRBJ2-3
d_gene: .
CDR3aa: CATSPEGPQDTQYF
CDR3nt: TGTGCCACCAGTCCCGAGGGGCCCCAAGATACGCAGTATTTT

abundance: .
v_gene: TRBV10-1
j_gene: TRBJ2-2
d_gene: .
CDR3aa: CASCRDLQTGELFF
CDR3nt: TGCGCCAGCTGCCGGGACCTCCAAACCGGGGAGCTGTTTTTT

abundance: few
v_gene: TRBV21-1
j_gene: TRBJ2-1
d_gene: .
CDR3aa: CASSKLEDNIRTSGGEEQFF
CDR3nt: TGTGCCAGCAGCAAATTGGAAGATAATATAAGAACTAGCGGAGGCGAGGAGCAGTTCTTC

abundance: many
v_gene: TRBV3-1
j_gene: TRBJ2-5
d_gene: TRBD2
CDR3aa: CASRNGLANIQETQYF
CDR3nt: TGTGCCAGCAGAAATGGACTAGCGAACATCCAAGAGACCCAGTACTTC

abundance: .
v_gene: TRBV10-3
j_gene: TRBJ2-3
d_gene: .
CDR3aa: CAISDSRGAQTDTQYF
CDR3nt: TGTGCCATCAGTGACTCTAGGGGGGCGCAAACAGATACGCAGTATTTT

abundance: .
v_gene: TRBV5-1
j_gene: TRBJ2-3
d_gene: TRBD1
CDR3aa: CASSLEGAFDTQYF
CDR3nt: TGCGCCAGCAGCTTGGAGGGGGCGTTCGATACGCAGTATTTT

abundance: few
v_gene: TRBV10-3
j_gene: TRBJ2-1
d_gene: .
CDR3aa: CAIRPTGTSNEQFF
CDR3nt: TGTGCCATCAGGCCGACGGGCACGTCGAATGAGCAGTTCTTC

abundance: .
v_gene: TRBV10-3
j_gene: TRBJ2-7
d_gene: TRBD2
CDR3aa: CATTGTSGGKQYF
CDR3nt: TGTGCCACTACCGGGACTAGCGGAGGAAAACAGTACTTC

abundance: .
v_gene: TRBV6-2/TRBV6-3
j_gene: TRBJ2-5
d_gene: .
CDR3aa: CASSYAGQRRETQYF
CDR3nt: TGTGCCAGCAGTTACGCTGGCCAGAGGAGAGAGACCCAGTACTTC

abundance: .
v_gene: TRBV12-3/TRBV12-4
j_gene: TRBJ2-3
d_gene: .
CDR3aa: CASSLAHPGAYTDTQYF
CDR3nt: TGTGCCAGCAGTTTAGCGCACCCAGGGGCTTACACAGATACGCAGTATTTT

abundance: .
v_gene: TRBV29-1
j_gene: TRBJ2-6
d_gene: .
CDR3aa: CSVEVPDSYSGANVLTF
CDR3nt: TGCAGCGTTGAGGTCCCGGACAGCTACTCTGGGGCCAACGTCCTGACTTTC

abundance: .
v_gene: TRBV20-1
j_gene: TRBJ2-7
d_gene: TRBD2
CDR3aa: CSARDATSGKDEQYF
CDR3nt: TGCAGTGCTAGAGATGCCACTAGCGGGAAGGACGAGCAGTACTTC

abundance: .
v_gene: TRBV7-2
j_gene: TRBJ2-7
d_gene: TRBD1
CDR3aa: CASSLATGDREQYF
CDR3nt: TGTGCCAGCAGCTTAGCGACAGGGGATCGAGAGCAGTACTTC

abundance: .
v_gene: TRBV3-1
j_gene: TRBJ2-1
d_gene: .
CDR3aa: CASSQGEHNNEQFF
CDR3nt: TGTGCCAGCAGCCAAGGAGAGCACAACAATGAGCAGTTCTTC

abundance: .
v_gene: TRBV12-3/TRBV12-4
j_gene: TRBJ1-1
d_gene: .
CDR3aa: CASGVRTEAFF
CDR3nt: TGTGCCAGCGGGGTGAGGACTGAAGCTTTCTTT

abundance: .
v_gene: TRBV29-1
j_gene: TRBJ2-1
d_gene: TRBD2
CDR3aa: CSVDGQMVSGVINEQFF
CDR3nt: TGCAGCGTTGATGGCCAAATGGTTAGCGGGGTGATCAATGAGCAGTTCTTC

abundance: few
v_gene: TRBV5-1
j_gene: TRBJ2-7
d_gene: .
CDR3aa: CASRDGDYEQYF
CDR3nt: TGCGCCAGCAGGGACGGGGATTACGAGCAGTACTTC

abundance: few
v_gene: TRBV20-1
j_gene: TRBJ1-1
d_gene: .
CDR3aa: CSALRTEAFF
CDR3nt: TGCAGTGCCCTTAGAACTGAAGCTTTCTTT

abundance: .
v_gene: TRBV28
j_gene: TRBJ2-2
d_gene: .
CDR3aa: CASSGRGLSTGELFF
CDR3nt: TGTGCCAGCAGTGGTCGGGGCTTGAGCACCGGGGAGCTGTTTTTT

abundance: .
v_gene: TRBV6-1
j_gene: TRBJ2-7
d_gene: TRBD1
CDR3aa: CASSANRDRGFYEQYF
CDR3nt: TGTGCCAGCAGTGCTAATCGGGACAGGGGCTTCTACGAGCAGTACTTC

abundance: once
v_gene: TRBV7-2
j_gene: TRBJ1-2
d_gene: TRBD1
CDR3aa: CASSLGQGTGGYTF
CDR3nt: TGTGCCAGCAGCTTGGGACAGGGCACCGGTGGCTACACCTTC

abundance: few
v_gene: TRBV7-2
j_gene: TRBJ2-7
d_gene: TRBD2
CDR3aa: CASSLLTSGNPYEQYF
CDR3nt: TGTGCCAGCAGCTTGCTGACTAGCGGGAACCCCTACGAGCAGTACTTC

abundance: .
v_gene: TRBV29-1
j_gene: TRBJ1-1
d_gene: TRBD1
CDR3aa: CSVVSDRVATEAFF
CDR3nt: TGCAGCGTTGTATCGGACAGGGTCGCCACTGAAGCTTTCTTT

abundance: few
v_gene: TRBV2
j_gene: TRBJ2-5
d_gene: .
CDR3aa: CASRSTSMETQYF
CDR3nt: TGTGCCAGCAGGAGCACTAGTATGGAGACCCAGTACTTC

abundance: .
v_gene: TRBV27
j_gene: TRBJ2-1
d_gene: TRBD2
CDR3aa: CASSWATSGPMREQFF
CDR3nt: TGTGCCAGCAGTTGGGCGACTAGCGGTCCAATGCGGGAGCAGTTCTTC

abundance: few
v_gene: TRBV29-1
j_gene: TRBJ2-4
d_gene: .
CDR3aa: CSVEDQGYIQYF
CDR3nt: TGCAGCGTTGAAGATCAGGGGTACATTCAGTACTTC

abundance: .
v_gene: TRBV5-1
j_gene: TRBJ2-3
d_gene: TRBD2
CDR3aa: CASSFLAGVSTDTQYF
CDR3nt: TGCGCCAGCAGCTTTCTAGCGGGGGTTAGCACAGATACGCAGTATTTT

abundance: .
v_gene: TRBV10-3
j_gene: TRBJ2-1
d_gene: .
CDR3aa: CAIRALIYNEQFF
CDR3nt: TGTGCCATCAGGGCCCTGATCTACAATGAGCAGTTCTTC

abundance: .
v_gene: TRBV18
j_gene: TRBJ1-6
d_gene: .
CDR3aa: CASSLSRDSPLHF
CDR3nt: TGTGCCAGCTCTCTTTCCAGAGATTCACCCCTCCACTTT

abundance: .
v_gene: TRBV6-2/TRBV6-3
j_gene: TRBJ1-5
d_gene: TRBD1
CDR3aa: CASSYSGTGGNQPQHF
CDR3nt: TGTGCCAGCAGTTACTCCGGGACAGGGGGGAATCAGCCCCAGCATTTT

abundance: once
v_gene: TRBV5-1
j_gene: TRBJ2-1
d_gene: TRBD1
CDR3aa: CASSWMGQGKAEQFF
CDR3nt: TGCGCCAGCAGCTGGATGGGACAGGGGAAAGCTGAGCAGTTCTTC

abundance: once
v_gene: TRBV20-1
j_gene: TRBJ2-1
d_gene: .
CDR3aa: CSAQGESEQFF
CDR3nt: TGCAGTGCTCAAGGGGAGAGCGAGCAGTTCTTC

abundance: many
v_gene: TRBV20-1
j_gene: TRBJ1-1
d_gene: TRBD1
CDR3aa: CSARDPWQGVNLNTEAFF
CDR3nt: TGCAGTGCTAGAGATCCATGGCAGGGGGTAAACCTGAACACTGAAGCTTTCTTT

abundance: few
v_gene: TRBV27
j_gene: TRBJ2-1
d_gene: TRBD1
CDR3aa: CASSDRDSHEQFF
CDR3nt: TGTGCCAGCAGTGACCGGGACAGCCATGAGCAGTTCTTC

abundance: .
v_gene: TRBV28
j_gene: TRBJ1-6
d_gene: .
CDR3aa: CASSLAAFNSPLHF
CDR3nt: TGTGCCAGCAGTTTGGCGGCCTTCAATTCACCCCTCCACTTT

abundance: .
v_gene: TRBV6-1
j_gene: TRBJ1-6
d_gene: .
CDR3aa: CASSPRMSTLSSYNSPLHF
CDR3nt: TGTGCCAGCAGTCCCCGGATGAGTACTCTGAGCTCCTATAATTCACCCCTCCACTTT

abundance: many
v_gene: TRBV6-5
j_gene: TRBJ2-5
d_gene: .
CDR3aa: CASRPFEGQETQYF
CDR3nt: TGTGCCAGCAGGCCGTTTGAGGGGCAAGAGACCCAGTACTTC

abundance: .
v_gene: TRBV20-1
j_gene: TRBJ2-3
d_gene: .
CDR3aa: CSAKRAGSTDTQYF
CDR3nt: TGCAGTGCTAAGCGGGCTGGGAGCACAGATACGCAGTATTTT

abundance: .
v_gene: TRBV27
j_gene: TRBJ2-3
d_gene: .
CDR3aa: CASRQVDTQYF
CDR3nt: TGTGCCAGCAGGCAAGTGGATACGCAGTATTTT

abundance: .
v_gene: TRBV12-3/TRBV12-4
j_gene: TRBJ2-2
d_gene: TRBD1
CDR3aa: CASSPQGAKTTGELFF
CDR3nt: TGTGCCAGCAGTCCACAGGGGGCTAAAACCACCGGGGAGCTGTTTTTT

abundance: .
v_gene: TRBV12-3/TRBV12-4
j_gene: TRBJ1-4
d_gene: TRBD1
CDR3aa: CANSRGQRGEKLFF
CDR3nt: TGTGCCAACAGTCGGGGACAGAGGGGTGAAAAACTGTTTTTT

abundance: .
v_gene: TRBV27
j_gene: TRBJ2-7
d_gene: .
CDR3aa: CVSRRGGGRDYEQYF
CDR3nt: TGTGTCAGCAGGCGGGGTGGGGGTAGGGACTACGAGCAGTACTTC

abundance: few
v_gene: TRBV5-1
j_gene: TRBJ2-5
d_gene: .
CDR3aa: CASSRGGRYQETQYF
CDR3nt: TGCGCCAGCAGCAGAGGTGGGCGGTACCAAGAGACCCAGTACTTC

abundance: .
v_gene: TRBV25-1
j_gene: TRBJ2-7
d_gene: TRBD1
CDR3aa: CASSELGDRGREQYF
CDR3nt: TGTGCCAGCAGTGAATTGGGCGACAGGGGGCGGGAGCAGTACTTC

abundance: .
v_gene: TRBV7-2
j_gene: TRBJ2-1
d_gene: .
CDR3aa: CASSLYTRYNEQFF
CDR3nt: TGTGCCAGCAGCTTATATACTAGGTACAATGAGCAGTTCTTC

abundance: many
v_gene: TRBV12-3/TRBV12-4
j_gene: TRBJ2-2
d_gene: TRBD2
CDR3aa: CASSSSSGGLHNTGELFF
CDR3nt: TGTGCCAGCAGTTCCTCTAGCGGGGGTCTTCATAACACCGGGGAGCTGTTTTTT

abundance: few
v_gene: TRBV29-1
j_gene: TRBJ2-5
d_gene: .
CDR3aa: CSVDPGRETQYF
CDR3nt: TGCAGCGTTGATCCCGGGAGAGAGACCCAGTACTTC

abundance: few
v_gene: TRBV28
j_gene: TRBJ2-7
d_gene: TRBD1
CDR3aa: CASSSVGTASYEQYF
CDR3nt: TGTGCCAGCAGTTCCGTGGGGACAGCGTCCTACGAGCAGTACTTC

abundance: .
v_gene: TRBV20-1
j_gene: TRBJ2-5
d_gene: .
CDR3aa: CSARGQGLAGGETQYF
CDR3nt: TGCAGTGCTAGGGGCCAGGGACTTGCGGGCGGAGAGACCCAGTACTTC

abundance: .
v_gene: TRBV7-3
j_gene: TRBJ2-6
d_gene: TRBD1
CDR3aa: CASSLRAGAGQGNSGANVLTF
CDR3nt: TGTGCCAGCAGCTTAAGGGCCGGGGCGGGACAGGGAAACTCTGGGGCCAACGTCCTGACTTTC

abundance: .
v_gene: TRBV20-1
j_gene: TRBJ1-5
d_gene: .
CDR3aa: CSARSGTKDSNQPQHF
CDR3nt: TGCAGTGCTAGATCAGGGACAAAAGATAGCAATCAGCCCCAGCATTTT

abundance: .
v_gene: TRBV5-6
j_gene: TRBJ2-4
d_gene: TRBD2
CDR3aa: CASSLKTTSGKYIQYF
CDR3nt: TGTGCCAGCAGCTTAAAAACGACTAGCGGGAAGTACATTCAGTACTTC

abundance: few
v_gene: TRBV29-1
j_gene: TRBJ1-1
d_gene: .
CDR3aa: CSGETGMNTEAFF
CDR3nt: TGCAGCGGGGAGACAGGAATGAACACTGAAGCTTTCTTT

abundance: once
v_gene: TRBV10-3
j_gene: TRBJ2-4
d_gene: .
CDR3aa: CAISEQGSLAKNIQYF
CDR3nt: TGTGCCATCAGCGAACAGGGCTCGCTAGCCAAAAACATTCAGTACTTC

abundance: .
v_gene: TRBV4-1
j_gene: TRBJ2-3
d_gene: .
CDR3aa: CASSHLRESTDTQYF
CDR3nt: TGCGCCAGCAGCCACCTACGGGAAAGCACAGATACGCAGTATTTT